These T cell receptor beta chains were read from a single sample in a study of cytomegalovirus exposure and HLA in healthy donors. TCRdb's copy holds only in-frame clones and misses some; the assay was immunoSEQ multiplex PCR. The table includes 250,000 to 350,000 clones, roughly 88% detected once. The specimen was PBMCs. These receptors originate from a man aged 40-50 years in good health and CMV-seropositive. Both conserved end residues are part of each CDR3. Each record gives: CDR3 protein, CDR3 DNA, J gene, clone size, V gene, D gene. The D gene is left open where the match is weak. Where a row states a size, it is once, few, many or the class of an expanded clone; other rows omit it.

cdr3_aa: CASAQGFSGNTIYF
cdr3_nt: TGTGCCAGCGCGCAGGGATTCTCTGGAAACACCATATATTTT
j_call: TRBJ1-3
clone_size: NA
v_call: TRBV28
d_call: NA

cdr3_aa: CASSWDRERQPQHF
cdr3_nt: TGTGCCAGCAGCTGGGACAGGGAACGACAGCCCCAGCATTTT
j_call: TRBJ1-5
clone_size: NA
v_call: TRBV28
d_call: TRBD1

cdr3_aa: CAVGRAEETQYF
cdr3_nt: TGTGCCGTCGGGAGGGCCGAAGAGACCCAGTACTTC
j_call: TRBJ2-5
clone_size: NA
v_call: TRBV10-3
d_call: TRBD2

cdr3_aa: CASSLEASGRYEQFF
cdr3_nt: TGCGCCAGCAGCTTGGAGGCTAGCGGGAGGTATGAGCAGTTCTTC
j_call: TRBJ2-1
clone_size: NA
v_call: TRBV5-1
d_call: TRBD2

cdr3_aa: CAIPKRGTYNEQFF
cdr3_nt: TGTGCCATCCCGAAGCGGGGAACCTACAATGAGCAGTTCTTC
j_call: TRBJ2-1
clone_size: NA
v_call: TRBV7-2
d_call: TRBD2

cdr3_aa: CASSLRTSGSLDEQYF
cdr3_nt: TGTGCCAGCAGCCTCAGGACTAGCGGGAGTCTAGACGAGCAGTACTTC
j_call: TRBJ2-7
clone_size: once
v_call: TRBV7-2
d_call: TRBD2

cdr3_aa: CASRLAGAKDEQYF
cdr3_nt: TGCGCCAGCAGACTAGCGGGAGCCAAAGACGAGCAGTACTTC
j_call: TRBJ2-7
clone_size: NA
v_call: TRBV5-1
d_call: TRBD2

cdr3_aa: CASSLLTGGNQPQHF
cdr3_nt: TGTGCCAGCAGTTTATTGACAGGGGGCAATCAGCCCCAGCATTTT
j_call: TRBJ1-5
clone_size: NA
v_call: TRBV28
d_call: TRBD1

cdr3_aa: CASSLAQVSGANVLTF
cdr3_nt: TGCGCCAGCAGCTTGGCCCAGGTCTCTGGGGCCAACGTCCTGACTTTC
j_call: TRBJ2-6
clone_size: NA
v_call: TRBV5-1
d_call: NA

cdr3_aa: CASSYSRQGTYEQYF
cdr3_nt: TGTGCCAGCAGTTACTCGCGACAGGGTACTTACGAGCAGTACTTC
j_call: TRBJ2-7
clone_size: NA
v_call: TRBV6-5
d_call: TRBD1

cdr3_aa: CASSAKDSLRQTQYF
cdr3_nt: TGTGCCAGCAGCGCCAAGGACAGCCTTAGGCAGACCCAGTACTTC
j_call: TRBJ2-5
clone_size: NA
v_call: TRBV7-8
d_call: NA

cdr3_aa: CASSFSLAGSYNEQFF
cdr3_nt: TGTGCCAGCAGCTTTAGTCTAGCGGGGTCCTACAATGAGCAGTTCTTC
j_call: TRBJ2-1
clone_size: NA
v_call: TRBV7-9
d_call: TRBD2

cdr3_aa: CASSSPTAAYEQYF
cdr3_nt: TGTGCCAGCAGTTCCCCAACAGCCGCCTACGAGCAGTACTTC
j_call: TRBJ2-7
clone_size: NA
v_call: TRBV6-5
d_call: NA

cdr3_aa: CASRNPAGGTDTQYF
cdr3_nt: TGTGCCAGCCGGAATCCGGCGGGAGGGACAGATACGCAGTATTTT
j_call: TRBJ2-3
clone_size: NA
v_call: TRBV28
d_call: TRBD2

cdr3_aa: CASSQGTGGENTEAFF
cdr3_nt: TGCGCCAGCAGCCAGGGGACAGGGGGTGAGAACACTGAAGCTTTCTTT
j_call: TRBJ1-1
clone_size: few
v_call: TRBV4-1
d_call: TRBD1

cdr3_aa: CASGWEGIEQYF
cdr3_nt: TGTGCCAGCGGGTGGGAGGGGATCGAGCAGTACTTC
j_call: TRBJ2-7
clone_size: NA
v_call: TRBV25-1
d_call: TRBD2

cdr3_aa: CASSLVPRDRLSGNTIYF
cdr3_nt: TGTGCCAGCAGCTTAGTTCCCCGGGACAGGCTCTCCGGAAACACCATATATTTT
j_call: TRBJ1-3
clone_size: once
v_call: TRBV7-2
d_call: TRBD1

cdr3_aa: CASSLRDRALEQYF
cdr3_nt: TGTGCCAGCAGCCTCCGGGACAGAGCTCTCGAGCAGTACTTC
j_call: TRBJ2-7
clone_size: NA
v_call: TRBV11-2
d_call: TRBD1

cdr3_aa: CASSQNRGSTNEKLFF
cdr3_nt: TGTGCCAGCAGCCAGAACCGAGGATCAACTAATGAAAAACTGTTTTTT
j_call: TRBJ1-4
clone_size: NA
v_call: TRBV4-2
d_call: NA

cdr3_aa: CASSTWTSDSYEQYF
cdr3_nt: TGTGCCAGCAGCACCTGGACTAGCGACTCCTACGAGCAGTACTTC
j_call: TRBJ2-7
clone_size: NA
v_call: TRBV7-9
d_call: TRBD2

cdr3_aa: CASSSVRRDYEQFF
cdr3_nt: TGTGCCAGCAGCTCTGTGCGGAGGGATTATGAGCAGTTCTTC
j_call: TRBJ2-1
clone_size: NA
v_call: TRBV11-2
d_call: NA

cdr3_aa: CASSLIGAGETQYF
cdr3_nt: TGTGCCAGCAGCTTAATAGGGGCCGGGGAGACCCAGTACTTC
j_call: TRBJ2-5
clone_size: NA
v_call: TRBV7-6
d_call: NA

cdr3_aa: CASSITDLRGTEAFF
cdr3_nt: TGTGCCAGCAGCATCACAGATCTCAGAGGGACTGAAGCTTTCTTT
j_call: TRBJ1-1
clone_size: NA
v_call: TRBV7-2
d_call: NA

cdr3_aa: CASNKQSSNQPQHF
cdr3_nt: TGTGCCAGTAACAAACAAAGTAGCAATCAGCCCCAGCATTTT
j_call: TRBJ1-5
clone_size: NA
v_call: TRBV19
d_call: NA

cdr3_aa: CASSLSISGNTIYF
cdr3_nt: TGTGCCAGCAGTTTGTCCATCTCTGGAAACACCATATATTTT
j_call: TRBJ1-3
clone_size: NA
v_call: TRBV27
d_call: NA

cdr3_aa: CASSPANDRDAYEQYF
cdr3_nt: TGTGCCAGCAGTCCCGCAAACGACAGGGATGCCTACGAGCAGTACTTC
j_call: TRBJ2-7
clone_size: NA
v_call: TRBV27
d_call: TRBD1

cdr3_aa: CASSRWTSESNEQFF
cdr3_nt: TGTGCCAGTAGTAGATGGACTAGCGAGAGCAATGAGCAGTTCTTC
j_call: TRBJ2-1
clone_size: once
v_call: TRBV19
d_call: TRBD2

cdr3_aa: CASSEDTYQETQYF
cdr3_nt: TGTGCCAGCAGCGAGGACACATACCAAGAGACCCAGTACTTC
j_call: TRBJ2-5
clone_size: NA
v_call: TRBV5-6
d_call: NA

cdr3_aa: CAWSTGTVNTGELFF
cdr3_nt: TGTGCCTGGAGTACCGGGACAGTGAACACCGGGGAGCTGTTTTTT
j_call: TRBJ2-2
clone_size: NA
v_call: TRBV30
d_call: TRBD1

cdr3_aa: CASSLGTARRTGELFF
cdr3_nt: TGCGCCAGCAGCTTGGGCACAGCACGTCGGACCGGGGAGCTGTTTTTT
j_call: TRBJ2-2
clone_size: NA
v_call: TRBV5-1
d_call: NA

cdr3_aa: CASSEDRATDTQYF
cdr3_nt: TGTGCCAGCAGCGAAGACAGGGCCACAGATACGCAGTATTTT
j_call: TRBJ2-3
clone_size: NA
v_call: TRBV7-9
d_call: TRBD1

cdr3_aa: CASSLSAGYEQYF
cdr3_nt: TGTGCCAGCAGTTTATCGGCGGGATACGAGCAGTACTTC
j_call: TRBJ2-7
clone_size: once
v_call: TRBV27
d_call: NA

cdr3_aa: CASSLGTDSYNEQFF
cdr3_nt: TGCGCCAGCAGCTTGGGGACAGACTCCTACAATGAGCAGTTCTTC
j_call: TRBJ2-1
clone_size: NA
v_call: TRBV5-1
d_call: NA

cdr3_aa: CAWSPPGLGVTDTQYF
cdr3_nt: TGTGCCTGGAGTCCTCCGGGACTCGGGGTCACAGATACGCAGTATTTT
j_call: TRBJ2-3
clone_size: NA
v_call: TRBV30
d_call: NA

cdr3_aa: CASSRVGGDSEAFF
cdr3_nt: TGTGCCAGCAGCCGCGTGGGGGGGGACTCTGAAGCTTTCTTT
j_call: TRBJ1-1
clone_size: NA
v_call: TRBV11-3
d_call: NA

cdr3_aa: CASSPRGTRDEQYF
cdr3_nt: TGTGCCAGCAGTCCACGAGGGACTAGAGACGAGCAGTACTTC
j_call: TRBJ2-7
clone_size: NA
v_call: TRBV6-5
d_call: TRBD2

cdr3_aa: CAWSVKGKPQHF
cdr3_nt: TGTGCCTGGAGTGTAAAGGGGAAGCCCCAGCATTTT
j_call: TRBJ1-5
clone_size: few
v_call: TRBV30
d_call: NA

cdr3_aa: CASRPTSGSTYEQYF
cdr3_nt: TGCGCCAGCAGGCCTACTAGCGGGAGCACCTACGAGCAGTACTTC
j_call: TRBJ2-7
clone_size: NA
v_call: TRBV5-1
d_call: TRBD2

cdr3_aa: CASSLASDTQYF
cdr3_nt: TGCGCCAGCAGCTTGGCCTCAGATACGCAGTATTTT
j_call: TRBJ2-3
clone_size: NA
v_call: TRBV5-1
d_call: NA

cdr3_aa: CASSEAWGTSGIEQYF
cdr3_nt: TGTGCCAGCAGTGAAGCTTGGGGGACTAGCGGGATCGAGCAGTATTTT
j_call: TRBJ2-3
clone_size: NA
v_call: TRBV6-1
d_call: TRBD2

cdr3_aa: CASSPLQGPGELFF
cdr3_nt: TGCGCCAGCTCCCCTTTACAGGGACCGGGGGAGCTGTTTTTT
j_call: TRBJ2-2
clone_size: once
v_call: TRBV5-1
d_call: NA

cdr3_aa: CSVEERRGAEAFF
cdr3_nt: TGCAGCGTTGAAGAACGGCGGGGTGCTGAAGCTTTCTTT
j_call: TRBJ1-1
clone_size: NA
v_call: TRBV29-1
d_call: NA

cdr3_aa: CASSAHGRGDQPQHF
cdr3_nt: TGTGCCAGCAGCGCGCACGGCAGGGGCGATCAGCCCCAGCATTTT
j_call: TRBJ1-5
clone_size: few
v_call: TRBV9
d_call: NA

cdr3_aa: CASSNTDRVNGYTF
cdr3_nt: TGTGCCAGCAGTAATACGGACAGGGTGAATGGCTACACCTTC
j_call: TRBJ1-2
clone_size: once
v_call: TRBV2
d_call: TRBD1

cdr3_aa: CASRPRTGGNQPQHF
cdr3_nt: TGTGCCAGCAGACCTCGGACAGGAGGCAATCAGCCCCAGCATTTT
j_call: TRBJ1-5
clone_size: NA
v_call: TRBV6-6
d_call: TRBD1

cdr3_aa: CASSEYRGPGNTIYF
cdr3_nt: TGCGCCAGCAGTGAGTACAGGGGGCCTGGAAACACCATATATTTT
j_call: TRBJ1-3
clone_size: NA
v_call: TRBV10-2
d_call: TRBD1

cdr3_aa: CASSSPNRADTQYF
cdr3_nt: TGTGCCAGCAGTTCACCCAACAGGGCAGATACGCAGTATTTT
j_call: TRBJ2-3
clone_size: NA
v_call: TRBV28
d_call: NA